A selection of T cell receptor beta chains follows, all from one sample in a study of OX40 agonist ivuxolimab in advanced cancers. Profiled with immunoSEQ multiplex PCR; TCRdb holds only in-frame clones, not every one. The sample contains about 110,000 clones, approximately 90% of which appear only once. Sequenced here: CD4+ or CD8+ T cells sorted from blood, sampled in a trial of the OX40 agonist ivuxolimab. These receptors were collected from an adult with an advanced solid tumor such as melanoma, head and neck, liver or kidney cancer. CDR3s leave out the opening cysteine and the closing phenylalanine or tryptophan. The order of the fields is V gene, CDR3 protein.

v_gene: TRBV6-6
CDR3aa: ASSYPEQDEQF

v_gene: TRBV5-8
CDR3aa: ASSLAVAGGGNEQF

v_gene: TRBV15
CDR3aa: ATGSGQPQH

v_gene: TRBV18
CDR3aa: ASSRSSSGNTIY

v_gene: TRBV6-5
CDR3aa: ASRGKGQPNYGYT

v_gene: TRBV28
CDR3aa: ASTSTDTQY

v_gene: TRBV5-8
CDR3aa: ASSADTGTSGYNEQF

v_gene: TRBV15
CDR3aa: ATSKVQGYEQY

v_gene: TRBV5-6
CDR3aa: ASSETGRPEQY

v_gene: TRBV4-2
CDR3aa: ASSQEWPPDTQY

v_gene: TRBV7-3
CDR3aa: ASSSYSGGMDTQY

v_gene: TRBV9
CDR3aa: ASSTRGTSYEQY

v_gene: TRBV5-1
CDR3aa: ASSLVGTTNEKLF

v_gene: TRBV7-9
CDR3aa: ASSLGQVDNSPLH

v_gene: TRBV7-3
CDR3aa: ASSLRAAGDTQY

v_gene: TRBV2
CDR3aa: ASSGETYEQY

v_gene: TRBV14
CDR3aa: ASSQGLGMKETQY

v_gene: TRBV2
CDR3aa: ASRLPGLRRGVETQY

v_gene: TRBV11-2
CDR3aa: ASSLDRETYSNQPQH

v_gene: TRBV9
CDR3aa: ASSPGQPQGGGYT

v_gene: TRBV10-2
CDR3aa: ATLTGTFTGELF

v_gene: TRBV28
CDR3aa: ASSLWSESYNEQF

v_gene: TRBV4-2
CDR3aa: ASSLVGTGPYEQY

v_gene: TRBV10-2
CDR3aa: ASREHLSSNQPQH

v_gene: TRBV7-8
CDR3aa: ASSFPTASPYNEQF

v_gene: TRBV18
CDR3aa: ASSLGTSGETQY

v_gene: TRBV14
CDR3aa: ASSNPQGQDFINYGYT

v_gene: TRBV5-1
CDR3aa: ASGLSDEQF

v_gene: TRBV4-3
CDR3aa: ASSHRAGFTDTQY

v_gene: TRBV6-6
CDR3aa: ASSISGPGTDTQY

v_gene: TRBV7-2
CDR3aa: ASSKGAGYSNQPQH

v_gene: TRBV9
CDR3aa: ASSVRQGGNTIY

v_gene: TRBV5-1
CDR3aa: ASSAAGTGIGNTIY

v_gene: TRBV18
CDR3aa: ASSPRADYEQY

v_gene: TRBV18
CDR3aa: ASSPPGQGYEQY

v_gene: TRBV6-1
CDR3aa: ASSASNYGYT

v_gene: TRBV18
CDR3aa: ASSPQHEQF

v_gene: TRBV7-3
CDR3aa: ASSLGGSAYNEQF

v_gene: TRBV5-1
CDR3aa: ASSPDLTGELF

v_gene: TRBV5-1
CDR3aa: ASSPSDGDTEAF

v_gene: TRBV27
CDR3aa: ASTRDGSYEQY

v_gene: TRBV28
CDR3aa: ASSLRQAPNSPLH

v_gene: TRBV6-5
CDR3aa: ASRSNTGELF

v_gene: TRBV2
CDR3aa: ASTGGGSTDTQY

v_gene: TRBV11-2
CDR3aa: ASRWGISGRAEELF

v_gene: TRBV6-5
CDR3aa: ASSLNRGLTEKLF

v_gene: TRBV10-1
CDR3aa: ASSCPGLGGELF

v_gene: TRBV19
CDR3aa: ASSTGSNTQY

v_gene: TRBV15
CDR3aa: ATSSWEGARANEKLF

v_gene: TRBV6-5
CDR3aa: ASTRAGQGAAAF

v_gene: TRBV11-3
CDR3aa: ASSLYPAEAF

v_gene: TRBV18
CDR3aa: ASSPKGAGRDDEQF

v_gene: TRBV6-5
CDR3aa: ASSSTVRSTEAF